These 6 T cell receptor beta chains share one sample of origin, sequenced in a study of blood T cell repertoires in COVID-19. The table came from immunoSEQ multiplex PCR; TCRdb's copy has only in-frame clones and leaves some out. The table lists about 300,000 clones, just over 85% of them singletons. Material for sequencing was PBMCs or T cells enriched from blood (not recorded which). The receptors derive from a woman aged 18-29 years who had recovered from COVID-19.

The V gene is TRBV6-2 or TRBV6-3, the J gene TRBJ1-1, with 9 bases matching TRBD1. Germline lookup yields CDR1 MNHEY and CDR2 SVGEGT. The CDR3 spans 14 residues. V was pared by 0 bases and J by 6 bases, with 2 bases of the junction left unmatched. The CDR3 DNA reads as TGTGCCAGCAGTTACTCGGACAGGGGCGCTGAAGCTTTCTTT. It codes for CASSYSDRGAEAFF.

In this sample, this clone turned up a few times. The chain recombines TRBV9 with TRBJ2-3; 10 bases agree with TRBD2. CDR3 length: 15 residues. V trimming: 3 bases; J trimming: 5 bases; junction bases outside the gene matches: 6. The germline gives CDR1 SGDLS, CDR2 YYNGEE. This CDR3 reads CASSAEGLALDTQYF. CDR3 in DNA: TGTGCCAGCAGCGCAGAGGGACTAGCGCTAGATACGCAGTATTTT.

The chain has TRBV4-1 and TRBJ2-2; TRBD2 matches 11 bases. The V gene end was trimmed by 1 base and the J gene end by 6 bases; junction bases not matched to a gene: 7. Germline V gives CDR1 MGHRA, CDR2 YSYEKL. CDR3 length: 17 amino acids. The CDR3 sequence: CASSQGTSGLPAGELFF. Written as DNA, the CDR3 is TGCGCCAGCAGCCAAGGGACTAGCGGGCTTCCCGCCGGGGAGCTGTTTTTT.

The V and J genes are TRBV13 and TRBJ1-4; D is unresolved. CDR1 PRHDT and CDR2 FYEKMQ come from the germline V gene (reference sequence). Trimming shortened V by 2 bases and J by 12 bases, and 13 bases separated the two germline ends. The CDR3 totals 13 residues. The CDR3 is CASSLSWVRELFF. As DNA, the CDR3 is TGTGCCAGCAGCTTATCATGGGTACGGGAACTGTTTTTT.

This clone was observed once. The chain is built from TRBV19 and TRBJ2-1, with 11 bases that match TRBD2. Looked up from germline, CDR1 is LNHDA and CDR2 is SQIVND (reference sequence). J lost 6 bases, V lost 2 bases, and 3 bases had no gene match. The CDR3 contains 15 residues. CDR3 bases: TGTGCCAGTAGTATAACTAGCGGGAGACTCAATGAGCAGTTCTTC. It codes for CASSITSGRLNEQFF.

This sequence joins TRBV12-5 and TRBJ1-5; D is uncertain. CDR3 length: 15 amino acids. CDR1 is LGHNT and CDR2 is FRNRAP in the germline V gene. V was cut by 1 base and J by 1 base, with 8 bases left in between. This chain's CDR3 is CASGLGSLSNQPQHF. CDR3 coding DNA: TGTGCTAGTGGTTTGGGTTCTCTAAGCAATCAGCCCCAGCATTTT. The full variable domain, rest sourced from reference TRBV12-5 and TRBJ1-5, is DARVTQTPRHKVTEMGQEVTMRCQPILGHNTVFWYRQTMMQGLELLAYFRNRAPLDDSGMPKDRFSAEMPDATLATLKIQPSEPRDSAVYFCASGLGSLSNQPQHFGDGTRLSIL.